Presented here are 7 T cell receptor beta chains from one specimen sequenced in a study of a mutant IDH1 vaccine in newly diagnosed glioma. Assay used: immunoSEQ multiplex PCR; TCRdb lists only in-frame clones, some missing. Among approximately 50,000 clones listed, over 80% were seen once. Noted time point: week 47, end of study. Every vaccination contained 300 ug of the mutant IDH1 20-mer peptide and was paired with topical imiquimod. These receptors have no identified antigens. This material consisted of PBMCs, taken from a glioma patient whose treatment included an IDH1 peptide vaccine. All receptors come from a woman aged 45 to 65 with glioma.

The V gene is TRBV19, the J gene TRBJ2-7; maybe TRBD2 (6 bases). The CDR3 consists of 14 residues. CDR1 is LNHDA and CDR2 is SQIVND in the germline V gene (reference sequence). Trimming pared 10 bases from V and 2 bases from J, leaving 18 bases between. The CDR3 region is CATKRREIPYEQYF. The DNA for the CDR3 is TGTGCCACAAAGCGACGGGAGATTCCCTACGAGCAGTACTTC.

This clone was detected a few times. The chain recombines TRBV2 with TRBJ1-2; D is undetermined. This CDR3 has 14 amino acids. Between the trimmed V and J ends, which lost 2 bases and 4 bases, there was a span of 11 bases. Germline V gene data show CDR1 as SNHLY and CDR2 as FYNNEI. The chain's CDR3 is CASSERAQLYGYTF. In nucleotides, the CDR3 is TGTGCCAGCAGTGAAAGGGCACAGCTCTATGGCTACACCTTC.

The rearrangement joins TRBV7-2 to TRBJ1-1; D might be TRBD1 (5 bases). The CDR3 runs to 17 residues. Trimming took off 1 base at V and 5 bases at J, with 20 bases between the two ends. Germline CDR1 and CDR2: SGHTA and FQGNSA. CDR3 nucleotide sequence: TGTGCCAGCAGCTTAGTATTAGGCGGTTTTGGGGGAACTGAAGCTTTCTTT. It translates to CASSLVLGGFGGTEAFF.

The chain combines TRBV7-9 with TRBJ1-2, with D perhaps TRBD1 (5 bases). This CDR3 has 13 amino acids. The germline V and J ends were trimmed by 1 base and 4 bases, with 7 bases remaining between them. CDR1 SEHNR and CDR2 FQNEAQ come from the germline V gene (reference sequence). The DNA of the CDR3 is TGTGCCAGCAGCTTAGGCAGGGTCTATGGCTACACCTTC. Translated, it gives CASSLGRVYGYTF.

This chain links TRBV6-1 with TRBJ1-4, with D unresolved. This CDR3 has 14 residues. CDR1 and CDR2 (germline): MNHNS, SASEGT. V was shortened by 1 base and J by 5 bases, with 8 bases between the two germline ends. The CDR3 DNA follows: TGTGCCAGCAGTGAAGGGGCCAAGAATGAAAAACTGTTTTTT. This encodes CASSEGAKNEKLFF.

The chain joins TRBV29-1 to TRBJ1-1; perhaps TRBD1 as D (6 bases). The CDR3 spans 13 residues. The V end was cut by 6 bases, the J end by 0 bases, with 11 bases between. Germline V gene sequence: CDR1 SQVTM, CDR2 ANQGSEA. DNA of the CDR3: TGCAGCGTCCTGGACAGTGTGAACACTGAAGCTTTCTTT. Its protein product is CSVLDSVNTEAFF.

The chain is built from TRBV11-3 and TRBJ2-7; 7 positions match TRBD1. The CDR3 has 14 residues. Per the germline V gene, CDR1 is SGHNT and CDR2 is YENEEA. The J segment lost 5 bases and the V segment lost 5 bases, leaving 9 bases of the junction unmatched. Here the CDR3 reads CASSAKTGLDEQYF. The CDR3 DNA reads TGTGCCAGCAGCGCAAAGACAGGGCTTGACGAGCAGTACTTC.